This T cell receptor beta chain was sequenced in a study of beta chain features in type 1 diabetes. Looking at the study overall: When patients were set against healthy donors, age, gender and cell yields were similar. All of the samples together had roughly 98 million sorted cells examined.

Every bit of the isolated RNA underwent reverse transcription, so sequencing read expressed TCRB transcripts. The data were produced by immunoSEQ multiplex PCR, yet TCRdb's version contains in-frame clones alone and is incomplete. Of about 740,000 clones in the sample, roughly an eighth were seen once. As concerns this clone: Its antigen is currently unknown. Because the CDR3 is missing its conserved closing phenylalanine or tryptophan, this is likely a read error. The limits of the CDR3 on the DNA are not certain, so only TCRdb's listed CDR3 is given.

Including both end residues, the CDR3 is 10 amino acids long. Germline V gene sequence: CDR1 SGHDN, CDR2 FVKESK. Notes on the study in general: Moderate but significant shortening of TCRB CDR3s was recorded in all four CD4+ subsets from Type 1 diabetes patients. Healthy donors had naive, central memory and Treg TCRB repertoires that appeared less similar than those seen among patients.

Sequencing was done on a sample of naive CD4+ T cells from blood. The TCR sequence derives from a man younger than 30 with type 1 diabetes. The rearrangement links TRBV14 to TRBJ1-2; the table's D call, TRBD1, was not checked against the DNA. CDR3 residues: CASSQRTGPL.